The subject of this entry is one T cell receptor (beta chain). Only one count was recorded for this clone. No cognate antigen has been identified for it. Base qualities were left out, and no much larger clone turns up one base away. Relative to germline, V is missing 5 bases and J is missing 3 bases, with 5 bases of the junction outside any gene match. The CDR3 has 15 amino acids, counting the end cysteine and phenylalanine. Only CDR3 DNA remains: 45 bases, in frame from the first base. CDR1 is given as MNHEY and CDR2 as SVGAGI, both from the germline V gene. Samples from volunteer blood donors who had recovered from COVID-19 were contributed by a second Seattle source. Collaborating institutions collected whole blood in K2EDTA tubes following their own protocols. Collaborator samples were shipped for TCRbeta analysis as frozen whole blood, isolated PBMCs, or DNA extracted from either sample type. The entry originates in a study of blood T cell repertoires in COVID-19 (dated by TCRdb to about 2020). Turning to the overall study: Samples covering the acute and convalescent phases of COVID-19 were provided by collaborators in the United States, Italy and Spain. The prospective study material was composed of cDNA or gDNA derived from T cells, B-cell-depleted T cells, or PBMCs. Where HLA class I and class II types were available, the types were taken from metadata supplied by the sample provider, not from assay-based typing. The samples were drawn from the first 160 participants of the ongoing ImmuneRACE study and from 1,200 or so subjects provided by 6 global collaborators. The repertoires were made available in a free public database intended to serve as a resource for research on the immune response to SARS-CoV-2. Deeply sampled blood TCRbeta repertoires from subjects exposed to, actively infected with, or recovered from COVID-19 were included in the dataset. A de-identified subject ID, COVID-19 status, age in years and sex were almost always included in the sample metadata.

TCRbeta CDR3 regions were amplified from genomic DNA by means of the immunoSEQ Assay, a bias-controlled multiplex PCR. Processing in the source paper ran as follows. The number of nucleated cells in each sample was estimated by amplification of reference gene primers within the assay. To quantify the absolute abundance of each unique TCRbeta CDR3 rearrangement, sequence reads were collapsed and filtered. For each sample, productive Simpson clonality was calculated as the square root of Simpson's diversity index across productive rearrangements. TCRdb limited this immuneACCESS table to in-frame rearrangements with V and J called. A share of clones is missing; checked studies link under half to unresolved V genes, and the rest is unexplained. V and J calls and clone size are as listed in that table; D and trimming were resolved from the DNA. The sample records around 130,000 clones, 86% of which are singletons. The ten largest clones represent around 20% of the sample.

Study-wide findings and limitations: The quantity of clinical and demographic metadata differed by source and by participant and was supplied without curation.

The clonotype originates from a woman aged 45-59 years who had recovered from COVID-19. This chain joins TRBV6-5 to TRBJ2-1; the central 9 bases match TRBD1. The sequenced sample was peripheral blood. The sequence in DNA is TGTGCCAGCAGTACAGGGGGCTACTACTACAATGAGCAGTTCTTC. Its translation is CASSTGGYYYNEQFF.